The present T cell receptor beta chain was sequenced within a study of blood T cell repertoires in COVID-19. Across the study: There were acute and convalescent COVID-19 samples, and they came from the United States, Italy and Spain.

Libraries were prepared by immunoSEQ multiplex PCR; TCRdb keeps only in-frame clonotypes and omits some of them. The sample carries over 150,000 clones, less than 85% recorded once. This CDR3 is built from 17 residues. Germline V gene data show CDR1 as MNHNS and CDR2 as SASEGT. Trimming took off 4 bases at V and 0 bases at J, with 15 bases between the two ends. V is TRBV6-1 and J is TRBJ1-4; D is perhaps TRBD1 (6 bases). The sequence was collected from a human donor in a cohort sampled during active COVID-19. Sequenced sample: peripheral blood. CDR3 coding DNA: TGTGCCAGCAGTGCGGCAGGGGCAGGCGCAACTAATGAAAAACTGTTTTTT. This gives the protein CASSAAGAGATNEKLFF.